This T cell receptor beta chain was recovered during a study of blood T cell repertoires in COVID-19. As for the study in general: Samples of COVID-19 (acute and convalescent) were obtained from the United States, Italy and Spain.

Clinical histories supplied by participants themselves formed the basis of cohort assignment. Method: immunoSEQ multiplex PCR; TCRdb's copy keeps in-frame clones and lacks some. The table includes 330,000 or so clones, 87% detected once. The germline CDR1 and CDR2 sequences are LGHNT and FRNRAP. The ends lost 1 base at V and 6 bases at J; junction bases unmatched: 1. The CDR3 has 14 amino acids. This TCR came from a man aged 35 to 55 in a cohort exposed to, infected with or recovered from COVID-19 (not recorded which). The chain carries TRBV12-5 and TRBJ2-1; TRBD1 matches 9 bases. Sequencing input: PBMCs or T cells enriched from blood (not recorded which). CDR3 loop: CASGLGGQGNEQFF. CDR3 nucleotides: TGTGCTAGTGGTTTGGGGGGACAGGGCAATGAGCAGTTCTTC.